This section outlines one T cell receptor (beta chain) sequence together with its context. Assay used: immunoSEQ multiplex PCR; TCRdb lists only in-frame clones, some missing. The table lists about 150,000 clones, 70% to 90% of them singletons. This record belongs to a study of blood T cell repertoires in COVID-19. Study summary: Samples came from the United States, Italy and Spain, spanning acute and convalescent COVID-19. PBMCs, B-cell-depleted T cells, or T cells provided the cDNA or gDNA that made up the material.

The receptor was derived from a woman aged 40 to 50 who had recovered from COVID-19. The sequencing sample was made of PBMCs or T cells enriched from blood (not recorded which).

The chain's CDR3 is CASSIDLVEGYYGYTF. The CDR3 bases are TGTGCCAGTAGTATAGATCTTGTGGAGGGCTACTATGGCTACACCTTC. V and J are TRBV19 and TRBJ1-2; D remains unclear. V gave up 0 bases and J gave up 3 bases, with 14 bases separating them. CDR1 LNHDA and CDR2 SQIVND come from the germline V gene (reference sequence). The CDR3 covers 16 residues.